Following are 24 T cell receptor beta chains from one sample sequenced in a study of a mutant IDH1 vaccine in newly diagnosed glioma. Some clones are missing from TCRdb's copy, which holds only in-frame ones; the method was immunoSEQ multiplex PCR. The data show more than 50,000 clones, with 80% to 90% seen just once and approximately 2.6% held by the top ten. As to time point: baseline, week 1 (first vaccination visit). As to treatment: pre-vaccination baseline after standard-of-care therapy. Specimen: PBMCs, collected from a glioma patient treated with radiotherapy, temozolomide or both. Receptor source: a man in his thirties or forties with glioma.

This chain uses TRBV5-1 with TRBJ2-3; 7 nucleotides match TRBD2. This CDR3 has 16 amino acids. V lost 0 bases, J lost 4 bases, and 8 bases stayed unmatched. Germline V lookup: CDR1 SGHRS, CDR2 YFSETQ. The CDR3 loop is CASSLVPGGAADTQYF. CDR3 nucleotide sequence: TGCGCCAGCAGCTTGGTACCGGGGGGTGCGGCAGATACGCAGTATTTT.

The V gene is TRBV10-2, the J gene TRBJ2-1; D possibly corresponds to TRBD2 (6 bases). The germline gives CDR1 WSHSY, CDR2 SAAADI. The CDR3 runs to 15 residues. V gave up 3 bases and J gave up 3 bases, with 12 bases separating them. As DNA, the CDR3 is TGCGCCAGCAGTGATAGACTAGGAGGCTACAATGAGCAGTTCTTC. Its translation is CASSDRLGGYNEQFF.

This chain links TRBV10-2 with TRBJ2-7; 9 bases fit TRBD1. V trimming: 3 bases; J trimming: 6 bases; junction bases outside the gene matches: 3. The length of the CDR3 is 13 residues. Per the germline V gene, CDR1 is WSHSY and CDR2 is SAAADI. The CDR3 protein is CASSEQGASEQYF. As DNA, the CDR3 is TGCGCCAGCAGTGAACAGGGGGCGTCCGAGCAGTACTTC.

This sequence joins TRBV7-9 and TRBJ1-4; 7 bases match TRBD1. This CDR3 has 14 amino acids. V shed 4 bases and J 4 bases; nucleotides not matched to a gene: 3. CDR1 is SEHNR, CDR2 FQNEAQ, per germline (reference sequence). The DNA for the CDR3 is TGTGCCAGCAGCTCCGGACAGGTTAATGAAAAACTGTTTTTT. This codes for CASSSGQVNEKLFF.

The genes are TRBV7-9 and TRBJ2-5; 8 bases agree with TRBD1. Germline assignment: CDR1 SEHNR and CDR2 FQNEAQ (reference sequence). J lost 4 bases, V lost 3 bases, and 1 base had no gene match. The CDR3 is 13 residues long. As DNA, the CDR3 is TGTGCCAGCAGCTTGGACAGGGCAGAGACCCAGTACTTC. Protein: CASSLDRAETQYF.

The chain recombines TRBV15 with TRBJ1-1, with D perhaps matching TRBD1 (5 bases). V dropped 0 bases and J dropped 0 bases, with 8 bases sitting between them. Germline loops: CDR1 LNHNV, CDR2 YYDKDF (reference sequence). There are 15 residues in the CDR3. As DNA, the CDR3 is TGTGCCACCAGCAGAGAACAGACAGTGAACACTGAAGCTTTCTTT. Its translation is CATSREQTVNTEAFF. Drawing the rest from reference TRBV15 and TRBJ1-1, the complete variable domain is DAMVIQNPRYQVTQFGKPVTLSCSQTLNHNVMYWYQQKSSQAPKLLFHYYDKDFNNEADTPDNFQSRRPNTSFCFLDIRSPGLGDTAMYLCATSREQTVNTEAFFGQGTRLTVV.

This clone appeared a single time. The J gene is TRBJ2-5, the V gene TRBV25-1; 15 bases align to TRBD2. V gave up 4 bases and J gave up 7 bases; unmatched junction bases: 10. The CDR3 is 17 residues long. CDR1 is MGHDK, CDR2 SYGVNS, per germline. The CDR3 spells CASSARGLAGGPGTQYF. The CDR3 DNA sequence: TGTGCCAGCAGTGCCCGGGGACTAGCGGGGGGCCCCGGGACCCAGTACTTC. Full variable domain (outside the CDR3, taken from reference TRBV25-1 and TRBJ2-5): EADIYQTPRYLVIGTGKKITLECSQTMGHDKMYWYQQDPGMELHLIHYSYGVNSTEKGDLSSESTVSRIRTEHFPLTLESARPSHTSQYLCASSARGLAGGPGTQYFGPGTRLLVL.

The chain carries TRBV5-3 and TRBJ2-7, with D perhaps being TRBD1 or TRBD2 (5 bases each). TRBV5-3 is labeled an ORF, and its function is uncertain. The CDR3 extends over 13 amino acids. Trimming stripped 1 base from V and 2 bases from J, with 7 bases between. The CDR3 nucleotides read TGTGCCAGAAGCTTGATGGGGGCCTACGAGCAGTACTTC. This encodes CARSLMGAYEQYF.

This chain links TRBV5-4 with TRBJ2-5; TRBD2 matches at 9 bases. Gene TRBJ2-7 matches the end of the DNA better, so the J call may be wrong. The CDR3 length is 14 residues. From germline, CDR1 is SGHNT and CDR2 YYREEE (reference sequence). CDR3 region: CASSPQRGAYEQYF. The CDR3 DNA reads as TGTGCCAGCAGCCCACAGCGGGGGGCCTACGAGCAGTACTTC.

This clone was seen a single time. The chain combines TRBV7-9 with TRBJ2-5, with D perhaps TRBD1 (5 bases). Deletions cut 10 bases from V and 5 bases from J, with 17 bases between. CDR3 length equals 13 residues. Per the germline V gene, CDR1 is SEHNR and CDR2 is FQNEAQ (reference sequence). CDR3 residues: CATGQGAIETQYF. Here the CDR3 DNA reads TGTGCCACCGGGCAGGGCGCGATCGAGACCCAGTACTTC.

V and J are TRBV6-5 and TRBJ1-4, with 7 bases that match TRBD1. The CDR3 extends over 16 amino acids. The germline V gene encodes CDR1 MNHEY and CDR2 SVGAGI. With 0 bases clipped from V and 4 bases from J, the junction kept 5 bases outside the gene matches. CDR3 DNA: TGTGCCAGCAGTTACTCAGGGGGCAGGGTTAATGAAAAACTGTTTTTT. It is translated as CASSYSGGRVNEKLFF.

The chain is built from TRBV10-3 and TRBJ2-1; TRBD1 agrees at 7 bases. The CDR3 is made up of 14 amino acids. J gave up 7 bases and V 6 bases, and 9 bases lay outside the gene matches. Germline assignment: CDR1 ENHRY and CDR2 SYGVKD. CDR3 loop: CAISGKTGINEQFF. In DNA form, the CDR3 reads TGTGCCATCAGCGGCAAGACAGGGATTAATGAGCAGTTCTTC.

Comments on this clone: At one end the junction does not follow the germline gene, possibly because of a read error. This CDR3 is CASTFLGSGANVLAF. In DNA, the CDR3 is TGTGCCAGCACCTTCTTAGGCTCTGGGGCCAACGTCCTGGCTTTC. V and J are TRBV27 and TRBJ2-6; D is perhaps TRBD1 (5 bases). Germline CDR1 is MNHEY and CDR2 is SMNVEV (reference sequence). The length of the CDR3 is 15 residues.

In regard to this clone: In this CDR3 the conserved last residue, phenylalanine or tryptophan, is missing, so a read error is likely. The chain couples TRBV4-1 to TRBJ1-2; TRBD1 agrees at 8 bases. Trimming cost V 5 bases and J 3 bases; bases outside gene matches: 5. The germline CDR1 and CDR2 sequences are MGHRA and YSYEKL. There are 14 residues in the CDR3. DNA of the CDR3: TGCGCCAGCAGCTACCCGGGACAGGACTATGGCTACACCCTC. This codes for CASSYPGQDYGYTL.

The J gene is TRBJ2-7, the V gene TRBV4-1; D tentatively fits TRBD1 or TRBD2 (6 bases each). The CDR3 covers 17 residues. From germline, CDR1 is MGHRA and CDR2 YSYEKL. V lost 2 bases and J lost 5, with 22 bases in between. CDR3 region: CASSQTARQGTLDEQYF. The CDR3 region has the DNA TGCGCCAGCAGCCAAACTGCCAGGCAGGGGACTTTAGACGAGCAGTACTTC.

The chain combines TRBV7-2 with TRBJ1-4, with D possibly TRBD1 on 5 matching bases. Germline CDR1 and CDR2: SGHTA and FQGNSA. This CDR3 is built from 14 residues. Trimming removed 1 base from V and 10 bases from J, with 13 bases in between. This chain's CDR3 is CASSLVRETRKLFF. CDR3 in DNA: TGTGCCAGCAGCTTAGTCAGGGAAACTCGAAAACTGTTTTTT.

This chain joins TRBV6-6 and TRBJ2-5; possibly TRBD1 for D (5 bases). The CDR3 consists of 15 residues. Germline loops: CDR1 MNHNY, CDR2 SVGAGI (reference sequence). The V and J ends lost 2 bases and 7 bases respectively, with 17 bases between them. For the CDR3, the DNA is TGTGCCAGCAGTTACCTCAAAGGGGATAAGGGGACCCAGTACTTC. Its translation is CASSYLKGDKGTQYF.

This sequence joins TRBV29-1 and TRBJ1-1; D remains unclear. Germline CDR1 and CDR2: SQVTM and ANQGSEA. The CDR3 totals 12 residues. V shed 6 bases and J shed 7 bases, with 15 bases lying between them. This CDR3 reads CSVEKLGGEAFF. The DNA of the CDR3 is TGCAGCGTCGAAAAGCTGGGCGGTGAAGCTTTCTTT.

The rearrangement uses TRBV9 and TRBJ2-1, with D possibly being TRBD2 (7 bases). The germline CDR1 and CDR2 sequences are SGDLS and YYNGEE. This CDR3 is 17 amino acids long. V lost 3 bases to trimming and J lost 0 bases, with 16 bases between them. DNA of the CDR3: TGTGCCAGCAGCGCCGGGCGGGGGCGGAGCTCCTACAATGAGCAGTTCTTC. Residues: CASSAGRGRSSYNEQFF.

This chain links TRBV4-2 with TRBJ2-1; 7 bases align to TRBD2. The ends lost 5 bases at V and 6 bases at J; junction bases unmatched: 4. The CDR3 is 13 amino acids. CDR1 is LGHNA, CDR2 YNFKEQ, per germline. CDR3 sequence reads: CASSLREGNEQFF. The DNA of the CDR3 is TGTGCCAGCAGCTTGAGGGAGGGCAATGAGCAGTTCTTC.

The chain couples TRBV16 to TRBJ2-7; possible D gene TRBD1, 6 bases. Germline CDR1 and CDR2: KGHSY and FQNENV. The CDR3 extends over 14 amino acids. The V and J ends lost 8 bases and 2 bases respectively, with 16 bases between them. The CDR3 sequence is CASSSDRLTYEQYF. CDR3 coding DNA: TGTGCCAGCTCATCTGACAGGCTAACCTACGAGCAGTACTTC.

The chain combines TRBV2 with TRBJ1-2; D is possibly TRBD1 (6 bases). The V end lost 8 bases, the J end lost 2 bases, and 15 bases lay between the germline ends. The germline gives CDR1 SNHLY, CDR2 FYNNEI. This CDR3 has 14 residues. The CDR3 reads CASRTDQMNYGYTF. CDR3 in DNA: TGTGCCAGCCGGACAGATCAAATGAACTATGGCTACACCTTC. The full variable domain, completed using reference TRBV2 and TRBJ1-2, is EPEVTQTPSHQVTQMGQEVILRCVPISNHLYFYWYRQILGQKVEFLVSFYNNEISEKSEIFDDQFSVERPDGSNFTLKIRSTKLEDSAMYFCASRTDQMNYGYTFGSGTRLTVV.

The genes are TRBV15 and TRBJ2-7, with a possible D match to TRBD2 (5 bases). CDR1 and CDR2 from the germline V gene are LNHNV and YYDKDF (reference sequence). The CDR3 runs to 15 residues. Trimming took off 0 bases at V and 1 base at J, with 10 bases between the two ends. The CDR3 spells CATSRDSGNSYEQYF. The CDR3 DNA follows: TGTGCCACCAGCAGAGATTCCGGGAATTCCTACGAGCAGTACTTC.

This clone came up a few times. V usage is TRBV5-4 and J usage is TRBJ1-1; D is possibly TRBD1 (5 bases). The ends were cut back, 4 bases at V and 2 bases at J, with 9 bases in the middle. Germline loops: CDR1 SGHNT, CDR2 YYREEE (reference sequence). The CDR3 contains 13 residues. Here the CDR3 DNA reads TGTGCCAGCAGCACGACAGAAAACACTGAAGCTTTCTTT. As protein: CASSTTENTEAFF.